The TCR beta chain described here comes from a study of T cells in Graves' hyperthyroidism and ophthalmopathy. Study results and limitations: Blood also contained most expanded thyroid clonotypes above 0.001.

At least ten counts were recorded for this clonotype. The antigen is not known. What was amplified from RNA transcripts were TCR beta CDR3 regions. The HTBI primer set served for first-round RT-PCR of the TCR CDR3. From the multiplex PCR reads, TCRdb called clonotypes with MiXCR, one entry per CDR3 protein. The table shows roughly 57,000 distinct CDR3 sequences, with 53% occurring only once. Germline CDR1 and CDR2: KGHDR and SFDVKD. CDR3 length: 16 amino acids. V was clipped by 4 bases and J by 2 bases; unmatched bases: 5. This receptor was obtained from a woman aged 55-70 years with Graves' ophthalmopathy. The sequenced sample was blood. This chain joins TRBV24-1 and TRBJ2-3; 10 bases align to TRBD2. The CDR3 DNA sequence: TGTGCCACCAGTGACCCTAGCGGGGGATACACAGATACGCAGTATTTT. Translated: CATSDPSGGYTDTQYF.